The entry below gives a single T cell receptor beta chain sequence along with its context. Germline CDR1 reads MDHEN; CDR2 reads SYDVKM. The ends lost 5 bases at V and 6 bases at J; junction bases unmatched: 10. This CDR3 is 14 amino acids long. Profiled with immunoSEQ multiplex PCR; TCRdb holds only in-frame clones, not every one. The sample includes tens of thousands of clones, about 88% of them seen just once. These data belong to a study of control samples from healthy donors and cancer patients. The source material was blood. The clonotype comes from a woman aged 45 to 65 in good health. The gene calls are TRBV28 and TRBJ2-7; 7 bases are shared with TRBD1. This chain's CDR3 is CASSMTGYFGEQYF. The CDR3 nucleotides read TGTGCCAGCAGTATGACAGGGTATTTTGGCGAGCAGTACTTC.